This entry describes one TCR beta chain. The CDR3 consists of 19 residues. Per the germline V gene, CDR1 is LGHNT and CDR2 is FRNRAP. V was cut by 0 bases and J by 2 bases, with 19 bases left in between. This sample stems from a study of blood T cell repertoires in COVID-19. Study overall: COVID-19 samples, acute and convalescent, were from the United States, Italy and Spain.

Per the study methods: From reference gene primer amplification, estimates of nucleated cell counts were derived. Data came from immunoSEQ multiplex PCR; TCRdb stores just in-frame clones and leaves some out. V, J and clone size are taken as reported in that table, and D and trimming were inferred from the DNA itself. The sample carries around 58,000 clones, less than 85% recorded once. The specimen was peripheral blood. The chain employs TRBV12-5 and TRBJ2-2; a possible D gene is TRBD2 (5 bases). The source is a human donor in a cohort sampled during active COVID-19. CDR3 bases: TGTGCTAGTGGTTTGGTGGTGGGGAGACCTATTCCCAACACCGGGGAGCTGTTTTTT. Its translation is CASGLVVGRPIPNTGELFF.